This TCR beta chain appears in the sequencing data of a study of a mutant IDH1 vaccine in newly diagnosed glioma (dated by TCRdb to the early 2020s). Looking at the study overall: Patients received eight vaccinations in weeks 1, 3, 5, 7, 11, 15, 19 and 23, corresponding to visits V03 through V10. In the chemotherapy-containing groups, vaccination started alongside temozolomide cycles, whereas in patients who had radiotherapy alone it started 4-6 weeks after radiotherapy. Of the 25 to 35 patients who were treated, around 62% were male and around 40% were female, and the mean age was roughly 40 years. Before enrollment, most patients had been given radiochemotherapy with temozolomide as standard therapy, while the rest had received either radiotherapy alone or temozolomide alone. Six visits were used for peripheral blood collection: V03 (baseline), V05, V07, V10, V12 and V13. Longitudinal TCRB deep sequencing was done for some 26 treated patients, wherever samples were available for exploratory analyses.

Details on this clone: What this receptor recognizes is not known. No base quality values were provided; no much bigger clone lies one nucleotide off.

The library was obtained by the immunoSEQ multiplex PCR assay. Rearranged TCR beta chain sequences were amplified using the hsTCRB Kit according to the manufacturer's protocol. Sequencing of TCRB libraries was carried out on an Illumina MiSeq. The authors' analysis ran thus. Demultiplexing, trimming and gene mapping were performed with the kit vendor's proprietary platform. Imported from immuneACCESS, the table was reduced by TCRdb to in-frame sequences with V and J called. These copies leave out some clones; in studies compared against another copy, an unresolved V gene accounts for under half, and the cause of the remainder is not known. The D gene and trimming were derived from the DNA, and the V and J assignments and clone size from that table. This sample lists about 28,000 clones; 87% were detected once. About 3.1% of the sample goes to the ten largest clones. Read against the paper, the sample's time point label means: week 5, during vaccination. A 20-mer mutant IDH1 peptide at 300 micrograms in Montanide made up each vaccine dose, which was injected subcutaneously together with topical imiquimod. Donors had newly diagnosed WHO grade 3 or 4 IDH1-mutant astrocytomas with loss of nuclear ATRX. The samples were drawn from NOA16, a multicentre, single-arm, open-label phase I trial in Germany that tested a mutant IDH1 peptide vaccine in humans for the first time. Genomic DNA for TCRB sequencing was extracted from EDTA blood using the DNeasy Blood and Tissue Kit.

Overall study results and their limits: The authors stated that sample limitations prevented analyses of patient blood samples from being reproduced. Changes in the top peripheral T cell clonotypes picked up by TCRB sequencing did not appear to be linked to pseudoprogression. Selection of PBMC samples for TCRB deep sequencing was based on availability. Vaccine-induced immune responses across multiple MHC alleles were detected in about 92% of patients.

According to the germline V gene, CDR1 reads SGDLS and CDR2 reads YYNGEE. V loses 2 bases, J loses 6 bases, and the germline ends lie 21 bases apart. Including cysteine and phenylalanine, the CDR3 has 16 amino acids. The entry retains the CDR3 DNA only, 48 bases that are in frame from base 1. The rearranged segments are TRBV9 and TRBJ2-7; TRBD2 is perhaps the D gene, given 7 matching bases. The specimen was peripheral blood mononuclear cells (PBMCs), collected from a glioma patient whose treatment included an IDH1 peptide vaccine. This TCR was recovered from a woman aged 40 to 50 with glioma. Some clones in this sample may be carry-over from other donors' samples. The CDR3 region: CASSVGRGGGYGEQYF. The DNA sequence is given as TGTGCCAGCAGCGTGGGCAGGGGAGGGGGGTACGGCGAGCAGTACTTC. With the rest looked up from the reference TRBV9 and TRBJ2-7 genes rather than sequenced, the full variable domain is DSGVTQTPKHLITATGQRVTLRCSPRSGDLSVYWYQQSLDQGLQFLIQYYNGEERAKGNILERFSAQQFPDLHSELNLSSLELGDSALYFCASSVGRGGGYGEQYFGPGTRLTVT.